This record concerns one T cell receptor beta chain sequence. Assay used: immunoSEQ multiplex PCR; TCRdb lists only in-frame clones, some missing. The profile shows 250,000 or so clones, 88% of them singletons. Seattle patients were enrolled during active infection and followed longitudinally. The data belong to a study of blood T cell repertoires in COVID-19. The CDR3 extends over 16 amino acids. V was clipped by 5 bases and J by 5 bases, with 18 bases between them. Germline assignment: CDR1 SGHTA and CDR2 FQGNSA. The sequence derives from a woman younger than 45 with COVID-19, enrolled during active disease. Source material: peripheral blood. V usage is TRBV7-2 and J usage is TRBJ2-2; tentatively, D is TRBD1 (8 bases). This chain's CDR3 is CASSPGGQGATGELFF. The CDR3 nucleotides are TGTGCCAGCAGCCCCGGGGGGCAGGGGGCGACCGGGGAGCTGTTTTTT.